These T cell receptor beta chains were read from a single sample in a study of T cell repertoires in cytomegalovirus infection. One entry per CDR3 protein results from TCRdb running MiXCR on the reads. In the table there are about 110,000 distinct CDR3 sequences, 30% of which are singletons. The antigens for these receptors are not known. Sequenced material: CD8+ T cells from cultured PBMCs, taken from culture after CMV antigen stimulation. These receptors all stem from a human donor in good health (CMV status not recorded). Some clones in this sample may be carry-over from other donors' samples. Each CDR3 is given with its conserved first and last residue. A D gene is named only where the DNA matches it firmly. A row's size may be missing; if present it is once, few, many or a size class.

abundance: -
d_gene: TRBD2
j_gene: TRBJ2-5
v_gene: TRBV29-1
CDR3aa: CSFEAGGMNQETQYF
CDR3nt: TGCAGTTTCGAGGCGGGGGGAATGAATCAAGAGACCCAGTACTTC

abundance: -
d_gene: -
j_gene: TRBJ2-7
v_gene: TRBV11-2
CDR3aa: CASSYRQLYEQYF
CDR3nt: TGTGCCAGCAGCTACCGACAGCTTTACGAGCAGTACTTC

abundance: few
d_gene: -
j_gene: TRBJ2-7
v_gene: TRBV7-2
CDR3aa: CASSLIGSSYEQYF
CDR3nt: TGTGCCAGCAGCTTAATCGGCAGCTCCTACGAGCAGTACTTC

abundance: -
d_gene: TRBD1
j_gene: TRBJ1-5
v_gene: TRBV7-6
CDR3aa: CTSSAWTGRGQPQHF
CDR3nt: TGTACCAGCAGCGCCTGGACAGGCCGAGGGCAGCCCCAGCATTTT

abundance: many
d_gene: -
j_gene: TRBJ2-5
v_gene: TRBV27
CDR3aa: CASSTQPSGIQETQYF
CDR3nt: TGTGCCAGCAGTACACAACCCTCAGGGATACAAGAGACCCAGTACTTC

abundance: many
d_gene: -
j_gene: TRBJ2-3
v_gene: TRBV7-8
CDR3aa: CASSLVGLVGTDTQYF
CDR3nt: TGTGCCAGCAGCTTAGTAGGATTGGTAGGGACAGATACGCAGTATTTT

abundance: few
d_gene: -
j_gene: TRBJ2-3
v_gene: TRBV6-6
CDR3aa: CASFPGPGSDTQYF
CDR3nt: TGTGCCAGCTTCCCGGGCCCAGGGTCAGATACGCAGTATTTT

abundance: -
d_gene: TRBD1
j_gene: TRBJ1-5
v_gene: TRBV7-2
CDR3aa: CASSLVGQDNQPQHF
CDR3nt: TGTGCCAGCAGCTTAGTCGGACAGGACAATCAGCCCCAGCATTTT

abundance: few
d_gene: TRBD1
j_gene: TRBJ2-5
v_gene: TRBV12-3/TRBV12-4
CDR3aa: CASSFDFTGPTGPKETQYF
CDR3nt: TGTGCCAGCAGTTTTGATTTCACGGGGCCGACAGGGCCGAAAGAGACCCAGTACTTC

abundance: -
d_gene: TRBD1
j_gene: TRBJ1-5
v_gene: TRBV20-1
CDR3aa: CSARDAGTENQPQHF
CDR3nt: TGCAGTGCTAGAGACGCCGGGACAGAAAATCAGCCCCAGCATTTT

abundance: many
d_gene: TRBD1
j_gene: TRBJ1-1
v_gene: TRBV6-1
CDR3aa: CASSDWDRNTEAFF
CDR3nt: TGTGCCAGCAGTGACTGGGACAGAAACACTGAAGCTTTCTTT

abundance: -
d_gene: TRBD2
j_gene: TRBJ2-7
v_gene: TRBV7-6
CDR3aa: CASSRTPGGDSYEQYF
CDR3nt: TGTGCCAGCAGCCGAACCCCCGGGGGGGACTCCTACGAGCAGTACTTC

abundance: few
d_gene: -
j_gene: TRBJ2-5
v_gene: TRBV12-3/TRBV12-4
CDR3aa: CASSRGGETQYF
CDR3nt: TGTGCCTCAAGTCGGGGTGGAGAGACCCAGTACTTC

abundance: -
d_gene: -
j_gene: TRBJ2-5
v_gene: TRBV4-2
CDR3aa: CASSQELVETQYF
CDR3nt: TGTGCCAGCAGCCAGGAACTAGTGGAGACCCAGTACTTC

abundance: few
d_gene: -
j_gene: TRBJ2-5
v_gene: TRBV2
CDR3aa: CASRPRLGQETQYF
CDR3nt: TGTGCCAGCAGACCTCGACTGGGCCAAGAGACCCAGTACTTC

abundance: -
d_gene: TRBD2
j_gene: TRBJ2-1
v_gene: TRBV7-2
CDR3aa: CASSRRLAGSSYNEQFF
CDR3nt: TGTGCCAGCAGCCGAAGACTAGCGGGTAGCTCCTACAATGAGCAGTTCTTC

abundance: -
d_gene: -
j_gene: TRBJ2-3
v_gene: TRBV29-1
CDR3aa: CSVDVRFSQADTQYF
CDR3nt: TGCAGCGTTGATGTCCGATTCTCTCAGGCAGATACGCAGTATTTT

abundance: many
d_gene: TRBD2
j_gene: TRBJ2-1
v_gene: TRBV10-3
CDR3aa: CATGLDYNEQFF
CDR3nt: TGTGCCACCGGACTAGATTACAATGAGCAGTTCTTC

abundance: few
d_gene: TRBD2
j_gene: TRBJ2-5
v_gene: TRBV9
CDR3aa: CASSVSAGVDYQETQYF
CDR3nt: TGTGCCAGCAGCGTCTCAGCGGGGGTGGATTATCAAGAGACCCAGTACTTC

abundance: -
d_gene: -
j_gene: TRBJ2-3
v_gene: TRBV7-6
CDR3aa: CASSFAVASTDTQYF
CDR3nt: TGTGCCAGCAGCTTCGCCGTAGCTAGCACAGATACGCAGTATTTT

abundance: few
d_gene: TRBD1
j_gene: TRBJ2-1
v_gene: TRBV11-2
CDR3aa: CASSLGTVLDNEQFF
CDR3nt: TGTGCCAGCAGCTTGGGGACAGTACTTGACAATGAGCAGTTCTTC

abundance: -
d_gene: TRBD1
j_gene: TRBJ1-2
v_gene: TRBV27
CDR3aa: CASSPWTGRLEDYGYTF
CDR3nt: TGTGCCAGCAGTCCATGGACAGGGAGGCTAGAGGACTATGGCTACACCTTC

abundance: many
d_gene: -
j_gene: TRBJ2-7
v_gene: TRBV6-1
CDR3aa: CASSQAGTYYEQYF
CDR3nt: TGTGCCAGCAGTCAAGCCGGGACTTACTACGAGCAGTACTTC

abundance: -
d_gene: -
j_gene: TRBJ2-7
v_gene: TRBV18
CDR3aa: CASSRDGPGGQYF
CDR3nt: TGTGCCAGCTCCCGGGACGGACCCGGGGGGCAGTACTTC

abundance: few
d_gene: TRBD1
j_gene: TRBJ2-3
v_gene: TRBV9
CDR3aa: CASSVDRGHTDTQYF
CDR3nt: TGTGCCAGCAGCGTAGACAGGGGGCACACAGATACGCAGTATTTT

abundance: many
d_gene: TRBD2
j_gene: TRBJ2-5
v_gene: TRBV7-2
CDR3aa: CASSSMLLAGGGETQYF
CDR3nt: TGTGCCAGCAGCTCAATGCTACTAGCGGGGGGTGGAGAGACCCAGTACTTC

abundance: -
d_gene: -
j_gene: TRBJ2-2
v_gene: TRBV27
CDR3aa: CASSSRPGGGGELFF
CDR3nt: TGTGCCAGCAGTAGTCGACCAGGCGGCGGCGGGGAGCTGTTTTTT

abundance: -
d_gene: -
j_gene: TRBJ2-2
v_gene: TRBV6-5
CDR3aa: CASTSFAGRTGELFF
CDR3nt: TGTGCCAGCACAAGTTTTGCAGGGCGAACCGGGGAGCTGTTTTTT

abundance: few
d_gene: -
j_gene: TRBJ1-4
v_gene: TRBV7-2
CDR3aa: CASSAGGGAGEKLFF
CDR3nt: TGTGCCAGCAGCGCTGGGGGGGGCGCGGGCGAAAAACTGTTTTTT

abundance: -
d_gene: TRBD1
j_gene: TRBJ2-7
v_gene: TRBV7-9
CDR3aa: CASSLGSGQGAYEQYF
CDR3nt: TGTGCCAGCAGCTTAGGCTCGGGACAGGGGGCTTACGAGCAGTACTTC

abundance: -
d_gene: -
j_gene: TRBJ2-1
v_gene: TRBV6-2/TRBV6-3
CDR3aa: CATRPGLPYNEQFF
CDR3nt: TGTGCCACCAGACCGGGACTCCCCTACAATGAGCAGTTCTTC

abundance: -
d_gene: -
j_gene: TRBJ1-5
v_gene: TRBV5-5
CDR3aa: CASSLAVRQGGQPQHF
CDR3nt: TGTGCCAGCAGCTTGGCGGTTCGGCAGGGAGGGCAGCCCCAGCATTTT

abundance: -
d_gene: TRBD1
j_gene: TRBJ1-2
v_gene: TRBV4-1
CDR3aa: CASSQERGTGDGYTF
CDR3nt: TGCGCCAGCAGCCAAGAGCGCGGGACAGGGGATGGCTACACCTTC